These 20 T cell receptor beta chains share one sample of origin, sequenced in a study of blood T cell repertoires in COVID-19. Only in-frame clones appear in the TCRdb table, and some are missing; sequencing was by immunoSEQ multiplex PCR. The repertoire includes about 260,000 clones, 70% to 90% of them detected once, and around 0.8% sits in the top ten. Sequencing was carried out using PBMCs or T cells enriched from blood (not recorded which). The receptor set was obtained from a man in his forties or fifties who had been exposed to COVID-19.

This clone was counted a single time. The V call is TRBV7-3, the J call TRBJ2-1; D not resolved. Germline CDR1 is SGHTA and CDR2 is FQGTGA. CDR3 length equals 14 residues. Trimming took off 4 bases at V and 10 bases at J, with 17 bases between the two ends. CDR3 sequence (DNA): TGTGCCAGCAGCTCCGGCTCCTCTAGAAACGAGCAGTTCTTC. Encoded protein: CASSSGSSRNEQFF.

The rearrangement links TRBV11-3 to TRBJ2-2, with 10 bases that match TRBD2. CDR3 length: 16 residues. CDR1 SGHNT and CDR2 YENEEA come from the germline V gene. V gave up 5 bases and J gave up 5 bases; unmatched junction bases: 8. CDR3 bases: TGTGCCAGCAGCCCCAGGACTAGCGGAAGGACCGGGGAGCTGTTTTTT. Protein sequence: CASSPRTSGRTGELFF.

V and J are TRBV11-3 and TRBJ2-1; D unclear. Looked up from germline, CDR1 is SGHNT and CDR2 is YENEEA. This CDR3 has 15 amino acids. V was pared by 4 bases and J by 5 bases, with 15 bases between. The CDR3 nucleotides are TGTGCCAGCAGCTACCGGGTGTTCAGTGACAATGAGCAGTTCTTC. It is translated as CASSYRVFSDNEQFF.

The chain is built from TRBV24-1 and TRBJ2-4, with D tentatively TRBD1 (6 bases). Per the germline V gene, CDR1 is KGHDR and CDR2 is SFDVKD. The CDR3 sequence is 14 residues long. Trimming cost V 5 bases and J 5 bases, with 12 bases left between them. The CDR3 spells CATSGTPGENIQYF. The CDR3 DNA reads as TGTGCCACCAGTGGTACGCCAGGGGAAAACATTCAGTACTTC.

The chain links TRBV21-1 to TRBJ1-5. TRBV21-1 is an annotated pseudogene. The CDR3 length is 20 residues. For the CDR3, the DNA is TGTGCCAGCAGCAAAGAGAGGCGCGCCCAGACCAAGGATAGCAATCAGCCCCAGCATTTT. Encoded protein: CASSKERRAQTKDSNQPQHF.

The genes are TRBV7-3 and TRBJ2-3; 8 bases are a match to TRBD2. The CDR3 length is 15 residues. V shed 2 bases, J shed 7 bases, and the junction held 8 bases outside the gene matches. Germline assignment: CDR1 SGHTA and CDR2 FQGTGA. The DNA for the CDR3 is TGTGCCAGCAGCTTACGAGCGGGAGATACGAATACGCAGTATTTT. It encodes CASSLRAGDTNTQYF.

The chain employs TRBV10-2 and TRBJ2-7, with 8 bases that match TRBD2. CDR1 is WSHSY, CDR2 SAAADI, per germline. The J segment lost 0 bases and the V segment lost 4 bases, leaving 5 bases of the junction unmatched. This CDR3 contains 15 residues. The CDR3 DNA follows: TGCGCCAGCAGTGTCGCGGGACTAGTCTCCTACGAGCAGTACTTC. Its protein is CASSVAGLVSYEQYF.

This clone was seen only once. V is TRBV3-1 (or the pseudogene TRBV3-2) and J is TRBJ1-2; D ambiguous. CDR1 and CDR2 from the germline V gene are LGHDT and YNNKEL (reference sequence). This CDR3 is 14 amino acids long. The V end lost 0 bases, the J end lost 6 bases, and 11 bases lay between the germline ends. DNA of the CDR3: TGTGCCAGCAGCCAAGAGACTCCTTTCGATGGCTACACCTTC. It specifies CASSQETPFDGYTF.

The V call is TRBV11-2, the J call TRBJ1-1; the match to TRBD1 covers 10 bases. With V trimmed by 0 bases and J by 11 bases, 9 bases remained unmatched. The germline CDR1 and CDR2 sequences are SGHAT and FQNNGV. This CDR3 is built from 15 residues. The CDR3 spells CASSLEPAGTGDAFF. The CDR3 DNA reads TGTGCCAGCAGCTTAGAACCCGCCGGGACAGGGGACGCTTTCTTT.

The chain employs TRBV6-1 and TRBJ2-7, with D possibly TRBD1 on 5 matching bases. Germline CDR1 MNHNS, CDR2 SASEGT. This CDR3 has 15 amino acids. V lost 0 bases and J lost 3, with 12 bases in between. The CDR3 protein is CASSEAPLGVYEQYV. DNA of the CDR3: TGTGCCAGCAGTGAAGCCCCTCTAGGGGTCTACGAGCAGTACGTC.

V usage is TRBV10-3 and J usage is TRBJ2-7; possibly TRBD1 for D (6 bases). The CDR3 spans 13 residues. In germline, CDR1 is ENHRY, CDR2 SYGVKD. V shed 6 bases and J shed 0 bases, with 9 bases lying between them. As DNA, the CDR3 is TGTGCCATCAGCCGGGACAACTCCTACGAGCAGTACTTC. Amino acids: CAISRDNSYEQYF.

The chain uses TRBV4-1 and TRBJ1-6; D not resolved. CDR3 length: 16 amino acids. V lost 0 bases and J lost 4, with 10 bases in between. From germline, CDR1 is MGHRA and CDR2 YSYEKL. The CDR3 coding sequence is TGCGCCAGCAGCCAAGATGAAACGGTATATAATTCACCCCTCCACTTT. Amino acids: CASSQDETVYNSPLHF.

The J gene is TRBJ2-4, the V gene TRBV4-1; unclear D gene. Trimming removed 2 bases at V and 10 bases at J, with 18 bases between. The CDR3 has 15 amino acids. Per germline, CDR1 MGHRA and CDR2 YSYEKL. The CDR3 loop is CASSQNTNGGWIQYF. The CDR3 DNA is TGCGCCAGCAGCCAAAATACAAACGGCGGTTGGATTCAGTACTTC.

This clone has just one count. V is TRBV7-6 and J is TRBJ2-3; D gene ambiguous. Between the trimmed V and J ends, which lost 2 bases and 8 bases, there was a span of 14 bases. CDR1 is SGHVS, CDR2 FNYEAQ, per germline. This CDR3 comprises 14 residues. CDR3 in amino acids: CASSLTSLVATQYF. The CDR3 nucleotides read TGTGCCAGCAGCTTAACCTCTCTAGTAGCTACGCAGTATTTT.

This sequence joins TRBV28 and TRBJ1-1; TRBD1 might be the D (5 bases). Germline loops: CDR1 MDHEN, CDR2 SYDVKM. V was pared by 4 bases and J by 2 bases, with 14 bases between. There are 15 residues in the CDR3. CDR3 sequence: CASSSNRLSNTEAFF. The CDR3 DNA sequence: TGTGCCAGCAGTTCGAACAGGTTATCTAACACTGAAGCTTTCTTT.

V and J are TRBV11-2 and TRBJ2-1, with a tentative D call TRBD1 (5 bases). The CDR3 loop spans 11 amino acids. V lost 4 bases to trimming and J lost 10 bases, with 8 bases between them. Germline loops: CDR1 SGHAT, CDR2 FQNNGV. CDR3 residues: CASSSQGEQFF. In nucleotides, the CDR3 is TGTGCCAGCAGCTCCCAGGGAGAGCAGTTCTTC.

This chain links TRBV7-9 with TRBJ1-6; TRBD1 is a possible D gene (6 bases). V was shortened by 8 bases and J by 10 bases, with 18 bases between the two germline ends. There are 14 residues in the CDR3. Germline values: CDR1 SEHNR, CDR2 FQNEAQ (reference sequence). The CDR3 region is CASAYGGARSPLHF. For the CDR3, the DNA is TGTGCCAGCGCATATGGGGGGGCTAGATCACCCCTCCACTTT.

This sequence joins TRBV9 and TRBJ2-1; 7 bases are shared with TRBD2. The CDR3 is 15 residues long. The germline CDR1 and CDR2 sequences are SGDLS and YYNGEE. Germline trimming cut 0 bases from V and 7 bases from J; bases unmatched to any gene: 7. The CDR3 is CASSVDSGVENEQFF. The CDR3, as DNA: TGTGCCAGCAGCGTAGACAGCGGGGTTGAGAATGAGCAGTTCTTC.

V gene TRBV28 combines with J gene TRBJ1-6, with TRBD1 identical over 9 bases. Trimming at V came to 7 bases and at J to 4 bases, leaving 8 bases not matched to a gene. The CDR3 totals 16 residues. Germline V lookup: CDR1 MDHEN, CDR2 SYDVKM. The CDR3 DNA reads as TGTGCCAGCACCTCCCCGGGACAGGGATATAATTCACCCCTCCACTTT. Its protein is CASTSPGQGYNSPLHF.

The chain has TRBV20-1 and TRBJ2-5; 7 bases are a match to TRBD2. Germline loops: CDR1 DFQATT, CDR2 SNEGSKA (reference sequence). The CDR3 has 11 amino acids. Trimming removed 3 bases from V and 5 bases from J; junction bases left unmatched: 0. CDR3 protein: CSASGRETQYF. CDR3 DNA: TGCAGTGCTAGCGGGAGGGAGACCCAGTACTTC.